The rows below give T cell receptor beta chains drawn from one sample of a study of blood T cell repertoires in COVID-19. The repertoire was sequenced with immunoSEQ multiplex PCR; TCRdb's copy has only in-frame clones and lacks some. The sample shows fewer than 250,000 clones, around 84% of them seen only once. Sequencing was carried out using peripheral blood. The receptors were gathered from a man aged 30 to 45 with active or convalescent COVID-19. CDR3s include the opening cysteine and the closing phenylalanine or tryptophan. A D gene is named only where the DNA matches it firmly. Size is stated for part of the rows, as once, few or many counts, or as a class when the clone is expanded.

j_call clone_size v_call d_call cdr3_nt cdr3_aa
TRBJ2-7 - TRBV27 TRBD1 TGTGCCAGCAGTCTACGACAGGGATATGCCACCTACGAGCAGTACTTC CASSLRQGYATYEQYF
TRBJ1-4 few TRBV7-9 - TGTGCCAGCAGCTTACTCGAAAAACTGTTTTTT CASSLLEKLFF
TRBJ2-1 - TRBV4-1 TRBD2 TGCGCCAGCAGCCAAAAAGGGGCTAGCGGGGGCCACTCCTACAATGAGCAGTTCTTC CASSQKGASGGHSYNEQFF
TRBJ1-4 few TRBV7-2 TRBD1 TGTGCCAGCAGCGCGGGACAGGGGTCGTATGAAAAACTGTTTTTT CASSAGQGSYEKLFF
TRBJ1-5 - TRBV5-8 TRBD1 TGTGCCAGCAGCGCCGGACAGGGGATCAAGCCCCAGCATTTT CASSAGQGIKPQHF
TRBJ1-3 - TRBV1 - TGCACCAGCAGCCAAGACCCCTCGACAGAAATGAGCTCTGGAAACACCATATATTTT CTSSQDPSTEMSSGNTIYF
TRBJ2-3 - TRBV29-1 TRBD2 TGCAGCGCCAAGGGACTAACAGCAGATACGCAGTATTTT CSAKGLTADTQYF
TRBJ1-6 - TRBV4-3 TRBD1 TGCGCCAGCAGCCGGACCGGGACAGAGAATTCACCCCTCCACTTT CASSRTGTENSPLHF
TRBJ2-5 - TRBV28 - TGTGCCAGCAGCTTGCCAACAGGGCAACGGGAGACCCAGTACTTC CASSLPTGQRETQYF
TRBJ2-3 - TRBV7-2 TRBD2 TGTGCCAGCAGCTTAGACAACGGGGGGGCACCCGATACGCAGTATTTT CASSLDNGGAPDTQYF
TRBJ2-7 - TRBV28 TRBD2 TGTGCCAGCCTTCAATCTCTAGCGGGGCCCTACGAGCAGTACTTC CASLQSLAGPYEQYF
TRBJ1-2 once TRBV27 - TGTGCCAGCAGCTATCGGGGGGGGGATCCCTATGGCTACACCTTC CASSYRGGDPYGYTF
TRBJ2-5 - TRBV14 - TGTGCCAGCAGCCAAGATAGAGGGGGAGAGACCCAGTACTTC CASSQDRGGETQYF
TRBJ2-2 - TRBV5-4 TRBD2 TGTGCCGGGGGGGAGGGACCCACCGGGGAGCTGTTTTTT CAGGEGPTGELFF
TRBJ1-6 - TRBV4-2 TRBD1 TGTGCCAGCAGCCAAGATCTAGCGTACAGGGGATCTTCACCCCTCCACTTT CASSQDLAYRGSSPLHF
TRBJ1-1 - TRBV14 TRBD1 TGTGCCAGCAGCGGGCCGACAGGGGCCCTGAACACTGAAGCTTTCTTT CASSGPTGALNTEAFF
TRBJ1-1 - TRBV18 - TGTGCCAGCTCATCGAGAGTAACAGGGTACACTGAAGCTTTCTTT CASSSRVTGYTEAFF
TRBJ2-6 - TRBV28 TRBD1 TGTGCCAGCAGTAGCTGGACAGGGGGATACCTCTCTGGGGCCAACGTCCTGACTTTC CASSSWTGGYLSGANVLTF
TRBJ2-1 - TRBV7-6 TRBD1 TGTGCCAGCAGGCACCCCTGGCCAGGACAGGGGGCGCGCAATGAGCAGTTCTTC CASRHPWPGQGARNEQFF
TRBJ1-2 - TRBV28 TRBD1 TGTGCCAGCAGGTCGGGAACCGGGACAGGCTTAGGTGGCTACACCTTC CASRSGTGTGLGGYTF
TRBJ1-1 - TRBV30 - TGTGCCTGGAGTGGGCAGGGAGAAGCTTTCTTT CAWSGQGEAFF
TRBJ2-1 - TRBV2 TRBD2 TGTGCCAGCAGCAGCGGGGGGAGCTCCTACAATGAGCAGTTCTTC CASSSGGSSYNEQFF
TRBJ1-1 - TRBV28 - TGTGCCAGCAGAAAAAACTACGGGGGGAAGGAAGCTTTCTTT CASRKNYGGKEAFF
TRBJ1-3 - TRBV11-2 TRBD1 TGTGCCAGCTCCCGGGACAGGGGCTTTTTTGGAGACACCATATATTTT CASSRDRGFFGDTIYF
TRBJ2-6 - TRBV5-1 - TGCGCCAGCAGCTTGGCGGGATCTGCTGGGGCCAACGTCCTGACTTTC CASSLAGSAGANVLTF
TRBJ1-6 - TRBV5-8 TRBD1 TGTGCCAGCAGCTCCTCTGAGGGACAGCCGGCGAATTCACCCCTCCACTTT CASSSSEGQPANSPLHF
TRBJ2-3 - TRBV7-3 TRBD2 TGTGCCAGCAGCCAAGGACTAGCGGGAGACAGCACAGATACGCAGTATTTT CASSQGLAGDSTDTQYF
TRBJ1-5 - TRBV28 TRBD1 TGTGCCAGCGGAACTGGGACAGGGTTTCTTCAGCCCCAGCATTTT CASGTGTGFLQPQHF
TRBJ2-2 once TRBV2 - TGTGCCAGCACCCCGCTGAGGGGCTGGGGGGACACCGGGGAGCTGTTTTTT CASTPLRGWGDTGELFF
TRBJ1-1 - TRBV2 - TGTGCCAGCAGTGAGGCGGGGCGGAACACTGAAGCTTTCTTT CASSEAGRNTEAFF
TRBJ2-1 once TRBV9 - TGTGCCAGCAGCGTAGGAGAGACTAAGCAGTTCTTC CASSVGETKQFF
TRBJ2-5 - TRBV15 TRBD1 TGTGCCACCAGCAGGAGAAAGGGACAGGGGCAAAAAGAGACCCAGTACTTC CATSRRKGQGQKETQYF
TRBJ1-1 - TRBV5-1 - TGCGCCAGCAGTTTCGGGGGGAACACTGAAGCTTTCTTT CASSFGGNTEAFF
TRBJ2-1 - TRBV19 TRBD2 TGTGCCAGTAGTAGAGAACCAGGCCTAGCGGGAAGGTACAATGAGCAGTTCTTC CASSREPGLAGRYNEQFF
TRBJ2-1 - TRBV11-2 - TGTGCCAGCAGCTTAGTGGGGGCGGAAGCGTTCCCATACAATGAGCAGTTCTTC CASSLVGAEAFPYNEQFF
TRBJ2-3 - TRBV7-2 - TGTGCCAGCAGCGCGGGGCCCACAGATACGCAGTATTTT CASSAGPTDTQYF
TRBJ2-3 - TRBV6-5 TRBD1 TGTGCCAGCAGTTACACAGGGGTGGTCACAGATACGCAGTATTTT CASSYTGVVTDTQYF
TRBJ1-2 - TRBV4-3 TRBD1 TGCGCCAGCAGCCCCCCAGGGGCCGGGACAGCTTATGGCTACACCTTC CASSPPGAGTAYGYTF
TRBJ2-3 few TRBV9 TRBD2 TGTGCCAGCAGCGGCACTAGCGGTCCTAGCACAGATACGCAGTATTTT CASSGTSGPSTDTQYF
TRBJ1-5 few TRBV5-5 - TGTGCCAGCAGCTTGGGCGGGGGTAGCAATCAGCCCCAGCATTTT CASSLGGGSNQPQHF
TRBJ2-2 - TRBV9 TRBD2 TGTGCCAGCAGCGTAGGACTAGCGGCCACCGGGGAGCTGTTTTTT CASSVGLAATGELFF
TRBJ1-1 - TRBV12-5 TRBD1 TGTGCTAGTGCCTCAGACAGGGCAGGAGAAGCTTTCTTT CASASDRAGEAFF
TRBJ2-7 - TRBV6-5 - TGTGCCAGCAGTTACTCAGAGACAGACGAGCAGTACTTC CASSYSETDEQYF
TRBJ2-3 - TRBV28 - TGTGCCAGCAGTCCCCCGGGACTCAGAGATACGCAGTATTTT CASSPPGLRDTQYF
TRBJ2-7 - TRBV7-9 TRBD1 TGTGCCAGCAGCTTAGCGGGACAGGGGGCATACGAGCAGTACTTC CASSLAGQGAYEQYF
TRBJ2-2 - TRBV9 - TGTGCCAGCAGCGTAGCTTCAGTAACCGGGGAGCTGTTTTTT CASSVASVTGELFF
TRBJ1-2 - TRBV6-4 - TGTGCCAGCAGTGTGAGGGAGGGAGACTATGGCTACACCTTC CASSVREGDYGYTF
TRBJ2-5 - TRBV6-6 - TGTGCCAGCAGAACGGACGGCCGGGCGGGAGAGACCCAGTACTTC CASRTDGRAGETQYF
TRBJ1-1 - TRBV3-1/TRBV3-2 - TGTGCCAGCAGCCAAGATGGGACAAGAATGAACACTGAAGCTTTCTTT CASSQDGTRMNTEAFF
TRBJ2-7 - TRBV6-2/TRBV6-3 TRBD2 TGTGCCAGCAGTTACTCGGTGTCTAGCGGGGGGCGTCCCTACGAGCAGTACTTC CASSYSVSSGGRPYEQYF
TRBJ1-1 once TRBV2 - TGTGCCAGCAGGGGAGGGGCCCTCGAAGCTTTCTTT CASRGGALEAFF
TRBJ2-1 - TRBV5-1 TRBD2 TGCGCCAGCAGCTTGCTAGCGGGGAGCTCCTACAATGAGCAGTTCTTC CASSLLAGSSYNEQFF
TRBJ2-7 - TRBV18 TRBD1 TGTGCCAGCTCACCCGGACAGGGCCCCTACGAGCAGTACTTC CASSPGQGPYEQYF
TRBJ2-7 - TRBV4-2 - TGTGCCAGCAGCCAGCCCGGAAGCGGAGATAGCTCCTACGAGCAGTACTTC CASSQPGSGDSSYEQYF
TRBJ1-3 - TRBV19 - TGTGCCAGTAGTCTCCATTCGAGCACCATATATTTT CASSLHSSTIYF